This T cell receptor beta chain was sequenced during a study of response to subunit inactivated influenza vaccine. TCRdb reprocessed the RT-PCR reads via MiXCR and lists one record per CDR3 protein. The sample contains 500,000 to 700,000 distinct CDR3 sequences, approximately 22% of which appear only once. The CDR3 has 14 residues. V dropped 5 bases and J dropped 9; count of bases not matched to a gene: 5. This sample also belongs to another study, concerning T cells expressing NK-cell markers. This second report adds: Researchers built TCR beta cDNA using 5'RACE template switching with UMIs.

The chain has TRBV12-3 or TRBV12-4 and TRBJ1-6; 9 nucleotides match TRBD1. The clonotype was recovered from a middle-aged man who received an inactivated influenza vaccine. Sequenced here: CD4+ T cells sorted from PBMCs, sampled approximately 12 days after vaccination. The CDR3 protein is CASSQGGQGSPLHF. The CDR3, as DNA: TGTGCCAGCAGTCAGGGGGGACAGGGTTCACCCCTCCACTTT.